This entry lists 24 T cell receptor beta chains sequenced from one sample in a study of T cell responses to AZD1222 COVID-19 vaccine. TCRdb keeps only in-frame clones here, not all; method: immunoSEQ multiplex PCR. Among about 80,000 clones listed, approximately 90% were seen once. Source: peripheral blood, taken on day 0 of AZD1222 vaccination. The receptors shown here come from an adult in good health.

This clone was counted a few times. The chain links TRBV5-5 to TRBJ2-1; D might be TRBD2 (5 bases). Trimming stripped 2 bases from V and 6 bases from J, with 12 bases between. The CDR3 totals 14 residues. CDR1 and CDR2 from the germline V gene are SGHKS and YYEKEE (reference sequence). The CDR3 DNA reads TGTGCCAGCAGCTTTTTGGACTTCCTCAATGAGCAGTTCTTC. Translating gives CASSFLDFLNEQFF.

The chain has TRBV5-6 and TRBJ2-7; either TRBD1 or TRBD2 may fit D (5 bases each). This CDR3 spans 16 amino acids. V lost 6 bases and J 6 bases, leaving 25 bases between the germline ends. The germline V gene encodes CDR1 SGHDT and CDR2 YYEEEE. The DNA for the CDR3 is TGTGCCAGCATTTGGACCAAAGCGGCAGGGAGTGGCGAGCAGTACTTC. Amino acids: CASIWTKAAGSGEQYF.

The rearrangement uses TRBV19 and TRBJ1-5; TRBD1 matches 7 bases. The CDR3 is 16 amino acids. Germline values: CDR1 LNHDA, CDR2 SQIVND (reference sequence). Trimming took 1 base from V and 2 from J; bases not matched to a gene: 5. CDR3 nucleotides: TGTGCCAGTAGTATAGTGGCAGGGGGACGCAATCAGCCCCAGCATTTT. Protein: CASSIVAGGRNQPQHF.

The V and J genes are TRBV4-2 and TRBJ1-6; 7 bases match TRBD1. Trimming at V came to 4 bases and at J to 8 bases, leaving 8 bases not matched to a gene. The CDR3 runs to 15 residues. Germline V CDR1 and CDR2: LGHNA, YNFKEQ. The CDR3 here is CASSPGQGEDSPLHF. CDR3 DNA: TGTGCCAGCAGCCCCGGTCAGGGGGAGGATTCACCCCTCCACTTT.

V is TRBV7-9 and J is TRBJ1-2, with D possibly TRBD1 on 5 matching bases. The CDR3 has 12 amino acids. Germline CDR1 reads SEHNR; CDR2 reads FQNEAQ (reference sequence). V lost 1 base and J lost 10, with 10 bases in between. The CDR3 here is CASSLGDVDYTF. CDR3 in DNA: TGTGCCAGCAGCTTAGGGGACGTTGACTACACCTTC. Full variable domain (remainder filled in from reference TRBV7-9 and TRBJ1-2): DTGVSQNPRHKITKRGQNVTFRCDPISEHNRLYWYRQTLGQGPEFLTYFQNEAQLEKSRLLSDRFSAERPKGSFSTLEIQRTEQGDSAMYLCASSLGDVDYTFGSGTRLTVV.

The CDR3 DNA reads as TGTGCCAGCAGTAAAACAGGGTCCGAGCAGTACTTC. This encodes CASSKTGSEQYF. V is TRBV6-6 and J is TRBJ2-7, with D possibly being TRBD1 (6 bases). V was clipped by 5 bases and J by 6 bases, with 11 bases between them. The CDR3 is made up of 12 amino acids. Germline CDR1 MNHNY, CDR2 SVGAGI (reference sequence).

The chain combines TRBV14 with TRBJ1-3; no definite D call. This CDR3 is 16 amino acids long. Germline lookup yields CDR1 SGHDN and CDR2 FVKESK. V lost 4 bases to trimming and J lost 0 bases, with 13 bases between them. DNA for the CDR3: TGTGCCAGCAGCCCACCCCCGCGCCGCTCTGGAAACACCATATATTTT. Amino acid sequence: CASSPPPRRSGNTIYF.

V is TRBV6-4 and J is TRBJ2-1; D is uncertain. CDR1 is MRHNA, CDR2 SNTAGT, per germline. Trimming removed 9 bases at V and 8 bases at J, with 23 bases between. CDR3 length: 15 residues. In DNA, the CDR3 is TGTGCCAGTCGGATGGCCCCGTCGGAATTCGATGAGCAGTTCTTC. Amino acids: CASRMAPSEFDEQFF.

The CDR3 sequence is CASSKTSVQYF. DNA for the CDR3: TGTGCCAGCAGTAAGACTAGCGTGCAGTACTTC. The chain combines TRBV2 with TRBJ2-7; 8 positions match TRBD2. CDR1 is SNHLY, CDR2 FYNNEI, per germline. The junction had 3 bases not matched to a gene; V was cut back by 5 bases and J by 9 bases. The CDR3 spans 11 residues.

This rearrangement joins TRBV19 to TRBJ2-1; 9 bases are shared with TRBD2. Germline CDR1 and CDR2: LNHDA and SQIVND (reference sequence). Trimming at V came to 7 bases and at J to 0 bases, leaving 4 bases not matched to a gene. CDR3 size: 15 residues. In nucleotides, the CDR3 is TGTGCCAGTACCGATAGCGGGAGCTCCTACAATGAGCAGTTCTTC. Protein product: CASTDSGSSYNEQFF. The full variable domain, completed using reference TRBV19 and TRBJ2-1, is DGGITQSPKYLFRKEGQNVTLSCEQNLNHDAMYWYRQDPGQGLRLIYYSQIVNDFQKGDIAEGYSVSREKKESFPLTVTSAQKNPTAFYLCASTDSGSSYNEQFFGPGTRLTVL.

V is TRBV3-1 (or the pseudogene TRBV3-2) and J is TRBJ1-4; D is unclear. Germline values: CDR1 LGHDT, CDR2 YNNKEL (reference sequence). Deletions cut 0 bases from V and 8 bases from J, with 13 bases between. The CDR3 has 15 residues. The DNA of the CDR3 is TGTGCCAGCAGCCAAGAGGCCATCGGGTGGGAAAAACTGTTTTTT. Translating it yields CASSQEAIGWEKLFF.

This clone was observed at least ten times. The CDR3 sequence: CASSQGTQIGYEQYF. CDR3 in DNA: TGTGCCAGCAGCCAAGGGACTCAAATCGGATACGAGCAGTACTTC. This chain links TRBV4-2 with TRBJ2-7; a possible D gene is TRBD2 (5 bases). Germline CDR1 LGHNA, CDR2 YNFKEQ. The germline V and J ends were trimmed by 1 base and 4 bases, with 14 bases remaining between them. The CDR3 sequence is 15 residues long.

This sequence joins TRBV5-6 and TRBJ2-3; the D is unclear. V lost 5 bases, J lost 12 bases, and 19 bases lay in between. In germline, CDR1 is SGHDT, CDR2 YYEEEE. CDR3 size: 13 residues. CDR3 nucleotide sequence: TGTGCCAGCAGGGCTTGGGGTACCGACCAACAGTATTTT. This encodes CASRAWGTDQQYF.

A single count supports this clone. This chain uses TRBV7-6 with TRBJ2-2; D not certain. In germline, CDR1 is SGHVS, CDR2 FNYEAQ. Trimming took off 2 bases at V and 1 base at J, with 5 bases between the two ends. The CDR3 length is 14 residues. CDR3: CASSLRLNTGELFF. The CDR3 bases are TGTGCCAGCAGCTTACGTCTGAACACCGGGGAGCTGTTTTTT.

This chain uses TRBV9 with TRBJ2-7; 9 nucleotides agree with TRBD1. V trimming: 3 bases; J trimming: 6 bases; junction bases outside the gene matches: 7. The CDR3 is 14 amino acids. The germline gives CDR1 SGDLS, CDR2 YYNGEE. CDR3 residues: CASSGGDRGSEQYF. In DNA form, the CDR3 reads TGTGCCAGCAGCGGGGGAGACAGGGGGTCCGAGCAGTACTTC.

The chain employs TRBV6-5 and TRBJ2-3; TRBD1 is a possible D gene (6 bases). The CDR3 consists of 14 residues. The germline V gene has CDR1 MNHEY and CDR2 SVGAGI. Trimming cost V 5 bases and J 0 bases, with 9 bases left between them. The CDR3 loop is CASSKQGSTDTQYF. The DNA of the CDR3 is TGTGCCAGCAGTAAGCAGGGGAGCACAGATACGCAGTATTTT.

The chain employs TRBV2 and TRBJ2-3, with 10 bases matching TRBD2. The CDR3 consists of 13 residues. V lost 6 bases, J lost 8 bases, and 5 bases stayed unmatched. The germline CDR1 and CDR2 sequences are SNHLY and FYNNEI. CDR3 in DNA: TGTGCCAGCAGATCTAGCGGGAGTGCTACGCAGTATTTT. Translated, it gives CASRSSGSATQYF.

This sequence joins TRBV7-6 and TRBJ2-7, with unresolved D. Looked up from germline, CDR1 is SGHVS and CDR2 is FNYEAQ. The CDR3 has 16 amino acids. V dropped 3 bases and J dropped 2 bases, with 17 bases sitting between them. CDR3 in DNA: TGTGCCAGCAGCTTCTATGGGGTTGTGGAAACCTACGAGCAGTACTTC. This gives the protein CASSFYGVVETYEQYF. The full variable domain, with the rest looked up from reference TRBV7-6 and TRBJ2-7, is GAGVSQSPRYKVTKRGQDVALRCDPISGHVSLYWYRQALGQGPEFLTYFNYEAQQDKSGLPNDRFSAERPEGSISTLTIQRTEQRDSAMYRCASSFYGVVETYEQYFGPGTRLTVT.

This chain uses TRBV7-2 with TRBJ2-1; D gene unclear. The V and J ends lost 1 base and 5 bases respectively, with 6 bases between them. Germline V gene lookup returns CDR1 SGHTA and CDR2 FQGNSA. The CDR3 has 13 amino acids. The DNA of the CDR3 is TGTGCCAGCAGCTTAGGCGGACACAATGAGCAGTTCTTC. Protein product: CASSLGGHNEQFF.

As DNA, the CDR3 is TGTGCCAGCAGCTTTGGGTGTCCGGGACCGGGGACTGAAGCTTTCTTT. This sequence encodes CASSFGCPGPGTEAFF. The V and J genes are TRBV21-1 and TRBJ1-1. TRBV21-1 constitutes a pseudogene. The CDR3 length is 16 residues.

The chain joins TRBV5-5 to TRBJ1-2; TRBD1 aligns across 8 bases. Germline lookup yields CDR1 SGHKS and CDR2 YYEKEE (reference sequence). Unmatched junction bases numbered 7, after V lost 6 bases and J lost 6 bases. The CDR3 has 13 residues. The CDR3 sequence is CASTLQGAHGYTF. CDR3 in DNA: TGTGCCAGCACCCTGCAGGGGGCGCATGGCTACACCTTC.

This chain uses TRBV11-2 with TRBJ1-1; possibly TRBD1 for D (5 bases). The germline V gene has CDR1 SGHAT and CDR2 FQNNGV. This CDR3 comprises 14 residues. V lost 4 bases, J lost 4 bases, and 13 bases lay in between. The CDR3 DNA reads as TGTGCCAGCAGCTGGGGAGGGGTGAGCACTGAAGCTTTCTTT. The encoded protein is CASSWGGVSTEAFF.

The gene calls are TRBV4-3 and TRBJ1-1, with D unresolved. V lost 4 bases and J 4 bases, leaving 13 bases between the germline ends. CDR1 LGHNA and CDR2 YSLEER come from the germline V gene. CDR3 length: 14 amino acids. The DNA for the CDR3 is TGCGCCAGCAGCCCGAGCTGGCAGAGCACTGAAGCTTTCTTT. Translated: CASSPSWQSTEAFF.

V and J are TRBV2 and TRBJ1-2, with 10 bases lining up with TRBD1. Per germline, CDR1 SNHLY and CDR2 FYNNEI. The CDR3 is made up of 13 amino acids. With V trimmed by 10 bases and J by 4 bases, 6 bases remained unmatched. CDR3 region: CATRQGAVYGYTF. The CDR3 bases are TGTGCCACCCGACAGGGGGCAGTCTATGGCTACACCTTC.